This is a list of T cell receptor beta chains from one sample in a study of blood T cell repertoires in COVID-19. Method: immunoSEQ multiplex PCR; TCRdb's copy keeps in-frame clones and lacks some. The table has around 260,000 clones, about 88% seen once. The sequenced sample consisted of peripheral blood. The receptors shown here come from a man younger than 40 with active or convalescent COVID-19. Both conserved end residues are part of each CDR3.

v_call: TRBV3-1/TRBV3-2
j_call: TRBJ1-5
cdr3_aa: CASRPETYSNQPQHF

v_call: TRBV6-5
j_call: TRBJ1-2
cdr3_aa: CATRTGVYGYTF

v_call: TRBV18
j_call: TRBJ1-5
cdr3_aa: CASSPYRGLIQPQHF

v_call: TRBV15
j_call: TRBJ2-7
cdr3_aa: CATGDMYSYEQYF

v_call: TRBV29-1
j_call: TRBJ2-7
cdr3_aa: CSVEPVQGAEQYF

v_call: TRBV4-1
j_call: TRBJ2-5
cdr3_aa: CASSLTAGGIQETQYF

v_call: TRBV3-1/TRBV3-2
j_call: TRBJ2-7
cdr3_aa: CASSQDTYEQYF

v_call: TRBV6-6
j_call: TRBJ2-7
cdr3_aa: CASSNLRLAVAYEQYF

v_call: TRBV19
j_call: TRBJ1-5
cdr3_aa: CASSYFGQEVGQPQHF

v_call: TRBV7-2
j_call: TRBJ1-6
cdr3_aa: CASSYNNSPLHF

v_call: TRBV4-3
j_call: TRBJ2-7
cdr3_aa: CASSQDARGRNYEQYF

v_call: TRBV19
j_call: TRBJ1-5
cdr3_aa: CASSMEQGASQPQHF

v_call: TRBV7-8
j_call: TRBJ1-4
cdr3_aa: CASSLGQHEKLFF

v_call: TRBV5-1
j_call: TRBJ2-5
cdr3_aa: CASSRTGYAETQYF

v_call: TRBV2
j_call: TRBJ1-4
cdr3_aa: CASSRQGTNEKLFF

v_call: TRBV19
j_call: TRBJ1-4
cdr3_aa: CASRSGEYEKLFF

v_call: TRBV7-8
j_call: TRBJ1-5
cdr3_aa: CASSEHRDKRPQHF

v_call: TRBV3-1/TRBV3-2
j_call: TRBJ1-1
cdr3_aa: CASSPWTVNTEAFF

v_call: TRBV19
j_call: TRBJ1-1
cdr3_aa: CASSPGGGNTEAFF

v_call: TRBV9
j_call: TRBJ1-3
cdr3_aa: CASSEGGQRSGNTIYF

v_call: TRBV9
j_call: TRBJ1-3
cdr3_aa: CASSVDTGQNYGNTIYF

v_call: TRBV4-3
j_call: TRBJ2-1
cdr3_aa: CASSPGTASGNEQFF

v_call: TRBV19
j_call: TRBJ2-7
cdr3_aa: CASSQMAGGDEQYF

v_call: TRBV3-1/TRBV3-2
j_call: TRBJ2-3
cdr3_aa: CASSQEIGVVADTQYF

v_call: TRBV7-9
j_call: TRBJ1-5
cdr3_aa: CASSSDGQPQHF

v_call: TRBV10-2
j_call: TRBJ2-2
cdr3_aa: CASSGAGAPNTGELFF

v_call: TRBV19
j_call: TRBJ1-5
cdr3_aa: CASKDEKRGNQPQHF

v_call: TRBV7-2
j_call: TRBJ2-7
cdr3_aa: CASRDSMGQPFYEQYF

v_call: TRBV27
j_call: TRBJ1-2
cdr3_aa: CASSSRQGVGYGYTF

v_call: TRBV7-2
j_call: TRBJ2-2
cdr3_aa: CASSFAGTGNTGELFF

v_call: TRBV4-2
j_call: TRBJ2-3
cdr3_aa: CASSQVSGGVSFTQYF

v_call: TRBV27
j_call: TRBJ2-7
cdr3_aa: CASSPIYPPGGSYEQYF

v_call: TRBV7-8
j_call: TRBJ2-7
cdr3_aa: CASSEQGATHEQYF

v_call: TRBV7-9
j_call: TRBJ2-1
cdr3_aa: CASSLTSYNEQFF

v_call: TRBV12-3/TRBV12-4
j_call: TRBJ1-6
cdr3_aa: CASSFEEAPLHF

v_call: TRBV4-1
j_call: TRBJ2-7
cdr3_aa: CASSQDEEPGGVYEQYF

v_call: TRBV28
j_call: TRBJ1-1
cdr3_aa: CASSFRDRLNTEAFF

v_call: TRBV7-3
j_call: TRBJ2-3
cdr3_aa: CASSLAGGTDTQYF

v_call: TRBV29-1
j_call: TRBJ2-1
cdr3_aa: CSVEGTSGHNEQFF

v_call: TRBV3-1/TRBV3-2
j_call: TRBJ2-7
cdr3_aa: CASSQVYMGGEQYF

v_call: TRBV10-3
j_call: TRBJ2-1
cdr3_aa: CAIPPPAGGTYNEQFF

v_call: TRBV4-1
j_call: TRBJ2-1
cdr3_aa: CASSQEVAGGSYNEQFF

v_call: TRBV19
j_call: TRBJ1-6
cdr3_aa: CASSTGGNSPLHF

v_call: TRBV3-1/TRBV3-2
j_call: TRBJ1-1
cdr3_aa: CASSRPGQGAFEAFF

v_call: TRBV29-1
j_call: TRBJ1-2
cdr3_aa: CSGTGGYGYTF

v_call: TRBV5-5
j_call: TRBJ2-7
cdr3_aa: CASSLEGGLGYEQYF

v_call: TRBV7-6
j_call: TRBJ2-7
cdr3_aa: CASSSPLQGAYEQYF

v_call: TRBV2
j_call: TRBJ2-1
cdr3_aa: CASSELRGANNEQFF

v_call: TRBV30
j_call: TRBJ2-1
cdr3_aa: CAWDRPLNEQFF

v_call: TRBV4-1
j_call: TRBJ1-1
cdr3_aa: CASSQKGGLNTEAFF

v_call: TRBV7-2
j_call: TRBJ2-3
cdr3_aa: CASSRRTASTDTQYF

v_call: TRBV5-1
j_call: TRBJ2-3
cdr3_aa: CASREDRPTDTQYF

v_call: TRBV18
j_call: TRBJ1-1
cdr3_aa: CASSPQRIFDTELLAFF

v_call: TRBV19
j_call: TRBJ2-5
cdr3_aa: CASSINREETQYF